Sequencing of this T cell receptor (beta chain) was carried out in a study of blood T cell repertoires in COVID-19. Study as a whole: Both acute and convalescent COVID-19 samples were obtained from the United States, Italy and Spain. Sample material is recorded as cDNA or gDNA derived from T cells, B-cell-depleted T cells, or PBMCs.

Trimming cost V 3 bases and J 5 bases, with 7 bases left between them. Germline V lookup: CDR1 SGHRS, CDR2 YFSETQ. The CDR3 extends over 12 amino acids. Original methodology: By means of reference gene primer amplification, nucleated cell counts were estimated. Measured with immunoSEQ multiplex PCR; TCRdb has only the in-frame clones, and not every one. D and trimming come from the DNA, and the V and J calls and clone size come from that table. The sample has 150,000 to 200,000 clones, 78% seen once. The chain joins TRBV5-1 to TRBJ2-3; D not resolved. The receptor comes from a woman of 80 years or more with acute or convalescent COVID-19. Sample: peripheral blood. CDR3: CASSSYRDTQYF. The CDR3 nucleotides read TGCGCCAGCAGCTCCTACAGAGATACGCAGTATTTT. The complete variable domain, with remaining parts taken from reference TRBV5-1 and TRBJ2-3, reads KAGVTQTPRYLIKTRGQQVTLSCSPISGHRSVSWYQQTPGQGLQFLFEYFSETQRNKGNFPGRFSGRQFSNSRSEMNVSTLELGDSALYLCASSSYRDTQYFGPGTRLTVL.